Sequencing of this T cell receptor (beta chain) was carried out in a study of blood T cell repertoires in COVID-19. For the study at large: The United States, Italy and Spain were the sources of the acute and convalescent COVID-19 samples. T cells, B-cell-depleted T cells, or PBMCs provided the cDNA or gDNA that served as material.

TCRdb's table, derived via immunoSEQ multiplex PCR, lists solely in-frame clones and lacks some. The table lists 150,000 to 200,000 clones, more than 70% of them singletons, with 4.4% in the top ten. The CDR3 extends over 16 amino acids. Trimming took off 5 bases at V and 3 bases at J, with 20 bases between the two ends. Germline loops: CDR1 SEHNR, CDR2 FQNEAQ (reference sequence). The sample comprised peripheral blood. The chain recombines TRBV7-9 with TRBJ2-7, with D unresolved. The source of this sequence is a human donor in a cohort sampled during active COVID-19. The CDR3 coding sequence is TGTGCCAGCAGCATCCCGAGAGGCCATCACCTCTACGAGCAGTACTTC. Amino acids: CASSIPRGHHLYEQYF.